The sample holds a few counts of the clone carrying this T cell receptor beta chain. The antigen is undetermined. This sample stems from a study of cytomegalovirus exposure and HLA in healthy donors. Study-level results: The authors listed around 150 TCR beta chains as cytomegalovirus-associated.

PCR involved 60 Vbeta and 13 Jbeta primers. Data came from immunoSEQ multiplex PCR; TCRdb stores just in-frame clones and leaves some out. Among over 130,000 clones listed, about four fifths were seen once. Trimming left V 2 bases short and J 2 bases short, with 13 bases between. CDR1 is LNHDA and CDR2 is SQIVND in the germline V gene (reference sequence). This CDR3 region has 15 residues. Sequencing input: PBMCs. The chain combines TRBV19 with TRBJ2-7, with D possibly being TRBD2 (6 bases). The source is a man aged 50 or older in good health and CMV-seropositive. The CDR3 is CASSITGSPTYEQYF. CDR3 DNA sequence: TGTGCCAGTAGTATAACCGGGAGCCCAACCTACGAGCAGTACTTC.